Listed below are T cell receptor beta chains from one sample, sequenced in a study of blood T cell repertoires in COVID-19. Measured with immunoSEQ multiplex PCR; TCRdb has only the in-frame clones, and not every one. The sample holds about 48,000 clones, 70% to 90% seen once. Sequencing was carried out using peripheral blood. The receptors originated from a woman older than 75 with acute or convalescent COVID-19. Both conserved end residues are part of each CDR3. A D gene is named only where the DNA matches it firmly. Clone size is stated in some rows and not others, as once, few, many or a class when expanded.

D	size	V	J	CDR3	DNA
TRBD1	-	TRBV9	TRBJ1-1	CASSGDRVGFAEAFF	TGTGCCAGCAGCGGAGACAGGGTGGGTTTCGCTGAAGCTTTCTTT
TRBD2	-	TRBV7-2	TRBJ2-3	CASSLVSGGFGDTQYF	TGTGCCAGCAGCTTAGTAAGCGGGGGCTTTGGGGATACGCAGTATTTT
-	once	TRBV29-1	TRBJ2-5	CSVVTQGRVETQYF	TGCAGCGTTGTTACGCAGGGGAGGGTTGAGACCCAGTACTTC
TRBD1	-	TRBV5-4	TRBJ2-7	CASSQQLGTGTSYEQYF	TGTGCCAGCAGCCAGCAGCTTGGGACAGGGACTTCCTACGAGCAGTACTTC
-	-	TRBV7-2	TRBJ2-5	CASSPLRTEQETQYF	TGTGCCAGCAGCCCGCTACGGACAGAACAAGAGACCCAGTACTTC
TRBD1	-	TRBV2	TRBJ1-2	CASSKTDRALSYGYTF	TGTGCCAGCAGTAAGACGGACAGGGCCCTTAGTTATGGCTACACCTTC
-	-	TRBV7-3	TRBJ1-6	CASSLTSGSNSPLHF	TGTGCCAGCAGCTTAACGTCAGGGTCTAATTCACCCCTCCACTTT
TRBD2	-	TRBV2	TRBJ2-3	CASQRGGLDTQYF	TGTGCCAGCCAACGGGGGGGGCTTGATACGCAGTATTTT
TRBD1	-	TRBV11-2	TRBJ2-1	CASSFRDRGSNEQFF	TGTGCCAGCAGCTTCCGGGACAGGGGTTCCAATGAGCAGTTCTTC
-	-	TRBV5-4	TRBJ2-1	CASSLVLARDEQFF	TGTGCCAGCAGCTTGGTGCTCGCCCGCGATGAGCAGTTCTTC
TRBD2	-	TRBV2	TRBJ2-1	CASSDSGGASNEQFF	TGTGCCAGCAGTGATTCGGGGGGGGCCTCGAATGAGCAGTTCTTC
TRBD1	-	TRBV2	TRBJ2-1	CASKTQGASYNEQFF	TGTGCCAGCAAAACCCAGGGGGCTTCATACAATGAGCAGTTCTTC
TRBD1	few	TRBV25-1	TRBJ1-6	CASSEPPGQGKGLHF	TGTGCCAGCAGTGAACCTCCGGGACAGGGAAAGGGCCTCCACTTT
TRBD1	-	TRBV7-2	TRBJ2-7	CASSLEETGVSYEQYF	TGTGCCAGCAGCTTAGAGGAGACAGGGGTATCCTACGAGCAGTACTTC
TRBD1	once	TRBV5-6	TRBJ2-7	CASRYRGTDYEQYF	TGTGCCAGCAGGTACAGGGGGACTGACTACGAGCAGTACTTC
-	-	TRBV25-1	TRBJ1-6	CASSEGNYNSPLHF	TGTGCCAGCAGTGAAGGCAACTATAATTCACCCCTCCACTTT
TRBD1	-	TRBV14	TRBJ1-2	CASSPRTGAYGYTF	TGTGCCAGCAGCCCTAGGACAGGGGCGTATGGCTACACCTTC
-	-	TRBV19	TRBJ1-2	CASSIWPPYGYTF	TGTGCCAGTAGTATATGGCCACCTTATGGCTACACCTTC
TRBD2	few	TRBV7-2	TRBJ2-7	CASSINSGGYYEQYF	TGTGCCAGCAGCATCAATAGCGGGGGCTACTACGAGCAGTACTTC
-	few	TRBV27	TRBJ1-2	CASRRDKAVGGYTF	TGTGCCAGCAGACGGGACAAGGCTGTAGGAGGCTACACCTTC
-	once	TRBV6-5	TRBJ1-2	CASFAGGGGYTF	TGTGCCAGTTTCGCCGGGGGAGGGGGCTACACCTTC
-	-	TRBV7-2	TRBJ1-2	CASSPGQSYGYTF	TGTGCCAGCAGCCCCGGACAGAGCTATGGCTACACCTTC
-	-	TRBV4-2	TRBJ1-1	CASSQVSPNTEAFF	TGTGCCAGCAGCCAAGTATCCCCGAACACTGAAGCTTTCTTT
-	-	TRBV21-1	TRBJ1-2	CASSKGGYGYTF	TGTGCCAGCAGCAAAGGCGGGTATGGCTACACCTTC
TRBD1	once	TRBV3-1/TRBV3-2	TRBJ1-5	CASSLEDRGPQHF	TGTGCCAGCAGCCTAGAGGACAGGGGGCCCCAGCATTTT
TRBD2	-	TRBV7-2	TRBJ2-3	CASSFGGGNTDTQYF	TGTGCCAGCAGCTTCGGGGGGGGGAACACAGATACGCAGTATTTT
-	-	TRBV5-1	TRBJ1-3	CASSDKSSGNTIYF	TGCGCCAGCAGTGACAAAAGCTCTGGAAACACCATATATTTT
TRBD1	-	TRBV7-6	TRBJ1-1	CASSSDRGENTEAFF	TGTGCCAGCAGCTCGGACAGGGGCGAGAACACTGAAGCTTTCTTT
-	-	TRBV27	TRBJ1-1	CASSLSGQQKNTEAFF	TGTGCCAGCAGTTTATCGGGCCAACAGAAGAACACTGAAGCTTTCTTT
-	few	TRBV4-1	TRBJ2-7	CASSQAETRGYEQYF	TGCGCCAGCAGCCAAGCAGAAACCAGGGGCTACGAGCAGTACTTC
-	few	TRBV2	TRBJ1-6	CASSYTNSPLHF	TGTGCCAGCAGTTACACGAATTCACCCCTCCACTTT